This passage covers 23 T cell receptor beta chains from one sample sequenced in a study of blood T cell repertoires in COVID-19. Here immunoSEQ multiplex PCR was the method, and the copy in TCRdb shows in-frame clones only, minus some. Of around 200,000 clones in the sample, more than 80% were seen once. Sequencing was done on a sample of PBMCs or T cells enriched from blood (not recorded which). These receptor sequences come from a man between 40 and 49 years old who had recovered from COVID-19.

V gene TRBV2 combines with J gene TRBJ2-5; TRBD1 aligns across 9 bases. This CDR3 is 13 amino acids long. CDR1 SNHLY and CDR2 FYNNEI come from the germline V gene. The ends lost 11 bases at V and 4 bases at J; junction bases unmatched: 8. The CDR3 DNA sequence: TGTGCCTGCGGGACAGGGAGTCCAGAGACCCAGTACTTC. Translating it yields CACGTGSPETQYF.

This chain joins TRBV5-8 and TRBJ1-5, with D tentatively TRBD1 (6 bases). The CDR3 is 15 residues long. The germline V gene encodes CDR1 SGHTS and CDR2 YDEGEE. The ends were cut back, 3 bases at V and 5 bases at J, with 15 bases in the middle. Here the CDR3 reads CASSSLLSGDQPQHF. CDR3 sequence (DNA): TGTGCCAGCAGCTCGCTACTATCAGGGGATCAGCCCCAGCATTTT.

This clone was detected a few times. The rearrangement uses TRBV25-1 and TRBJ1-1, with D uncertain. The germline V gene encodes CDR1 MGHDK and CDR2 SYGVNS. This CDR3 contains 15 residues. Trimming left V 5 bases short and J 0 bases short, with 13 bases between. The chain's CDR3 is CASSPGLLMNTEAFF. As DNA, the CDR3 is TGTGCCAGCAGTCCCGGACTGCTGATGAACACTGAAGCTTTCTTT.

This clone appeared once. The genes are TRBV6-1 and TRBJ2-5; D remains unclear. V was cut by 0 bases and J by 7 bases, with 15 bases left in between. The CDR3 loop spans 15 amino acids. The germline gives CDR1 MNHNS, CDR2 SASEGT. This CDR3 is CASSEAGRLRGTQYF. In DNA form, the CDR3 reads TGTGCCAGCAGTGAAGCAGGAAGGCTAAGAGGGACCCAGTACTTC.

This chain connects TRBV5-1 to TRBJ1-2, with 10 positions matching TRBD1. Per germline, CDR1 SGHRS and CDR2 YFSETQ. The CDR3 runs to 14 residues. V gave up 5 bases and J gave up 2 bases; unmatched junction bases: 3. The CDR3 loop reads CASSPGQGNYGYTF. CDR3 DNA sequence: TGCGCCAGCAGTCCGGGACAGGGGAACTATGGCTACACCTTC.

CDR3 amino acids: CASRPRGLYYGYTF. CDR3 in DNA: TGTGCCAGCAGACCCCGAGGACTCTACTATGGCTACACCTTC. V usage is TRBV28 and J usage is TRBJ1-2; D is unclear. V lost 6 bases and J 3 bases, leaving 14 bases between the germline ends. The CDR3 extends over 14 amino acids. The germline V gene has CDR1 MDHEN and CDR2 SYDVKM.

The V and J genes are TRBV28 and TRBJ2-7, with TRBD1 as a possible D gene (7 bases). Trimming stripped 6 bases from V and 3 bases from J, with 15 bases between. This CDR3 comprises 14 residues. Germline V gene sequence: CDR1 MDHEN, CDR2 SYDVKM. In DNA, the CDR3 is TGTGCCAGCAGCCTCAGGGGGGAGATCTACGAGCAGTACTTC. Protein product: CASSLRGEIYEQYF.

This clone has a single count. This chain joins TRBV14 and TRBJ1-2, with TRBD1 as a possible D gene (6 bases). Between the trimmed V and J ends, which lost 3 bases and 8 bases, there was a span of 13 bases. The germline gives CDR1 SGHDN, CDR2 FVKESK. The CDR3 is made up of 13 amino acids. The CDR3 bases are TGTGCCAGCAGCCAGTCAGGGGCCGGAGGCTACACCTTC. It specifies CASSQSGAGGYTF.

V and J are TRBV12-3 or TRBV12-4 and TRBJ1-2; D remains unclear. V gave up 2 bases and J gave up 8 bases, with 9 bases separating them. The CDR3 covers 12 residues. The CDR3 loop is CASSLRREGYTF. DNA for the CDR3: TGTGCCAGCAGTTTAAGGAGGGAGGGCTACACCTTC.

This clone was detected only once. V and J are TRBV9 and TRBJ1-6; TRBD1 agrees at 11 bases. The CDR3 length is 15 residues. Germline values: CDR1 SGDLS, CDR2 YYNGEE. The V and J ends lost 3 bases and 9 bases, in that order; junction bases with no gene match: 5. CDR3 amino acids: CASSARGQGASPLHF. In nucleotides, the CDR3 is TGTGCCAGCAGCGCCAGAGGACAGGGGGCTTCACCCCTCCACTTT.

This clone has just a few counts. The genes are TRBV18 and TRBJ1-1; D not resolved. This CDR3 spans 14 amino acids. V was trimmed by 0 bases and J by 10 bases, leaving 15 bases between them. Germline values: CDR1 KGHSH, CDR2 LQKENI. CDR3 protein: CASSPPIVIRSAFF. The CDR3 DNA reads as TGTGCCAGCTCACCACCGATTGTGATCAGGTCAGCTTTCTTT.

This chain uses TRBV6-4 with TRBJ1-2, with D hard to call. V gave up 5 bases and J gave up 2 bases, with 12 bases separating them. CDR3 size: 14 residues. Germline V gene data show CDR1 as MRHNA and CDR2 as SNTAGT. The CDR3 sequence is CASSYFSGNYGYTF. CDR3 sequence (DNA): TGTGCCAGCAGTTATTTCTCGGGGAACTATGGCTACACCTTC.

This chain connects TRBV5-4 to TRBJ2-7; the D gene is possibly TRBD2 (5 bases). The germline gives CDR1 SGHNT, CDR2 YYREEE (reference sequence). This CDR3 contains 15 residues. V lost 4 bases and J 3 bases, leaving 17 bases between the germline ends. In DNA, the CDR3 is TGTGCCAGCAGCCTACTTAGCAGCGAGGGCTACGAGCAGTACTTC. Its translation is CASSLLSSEGYEQYF.

The V call is TRBV27, the J call TRBJ2-7; 8 bases map to TRBD2. The CDR3 runs to 14 residues. CDR1 is MNHEY and CDR2 is SMNVEV in the germline V gene (reference sequence). Trimming took 2 bases from V and 6 from J; bases not matched to a gene: 6. In DNA, the CDR3 is TGTGCCAGCAGTTTAGTCGGGAGGGCCCCCGAGCAGTACTTC. Its protein product is CASSLVGRAPEQYF.

CDR3 amino acids: CASSPGWGNQPQHF. The DNA for the CDR3 is TGTGCCAGCAGCCCCGGGTGGGGCAATCAGCCCCAGCATTTT. The J gene is TRBJ1-5, the V gene TRBV4-2; no firm D call. Trimming removed 4 bases from V and 2 bases from J, with 9 bases in between. CDR3 length: 14 amino acids. Germline CDR1 is LGHNA and CDR2 is YNFKEQ.

The chain recombines TRBV11-3 with TRBJ2-3; 15 positions agree with TRBD2. V gave up 3 bases and J gave up 4 bases; unmatched junction bases: 8. The CDR3 has 18 residues. Germline assignment: CDR1 SGHNT and CDR2 YENEEA. The DNA for the CDR3 is TGTGCCAGCAGCTTTGGACTAGCGGGGGGGCCGCTATCAGATACGCAGTATTTT. Translation gives CASSFGLAGGPLSDTQYF.

V usage is TRBV7-9 and J usage is TRBJ1-1; unclear D gene. Germline CDR1 is SEHNR and CDR2 is FQNEAQ (reference sequence). The CDR3 runs 13 residues. V was shortened by 7 bases and J by 1 base, with 10 bases between the two germline ends. Written as DNA, the CDR3 is TGTGCCAGCACGGCGGTTCCGAACACTGAAGCTTTCTTT. It encodes CASTAVPNTEAFF.

The chain recombines TRBV27 with TRBJ1-1; the match to TRBD1 covers 9 bases. This CDR3 has 14 residues. After removal of 5 bases from V and 7 bases from J, the junction contained 8 bases not matched to a gene. Germline assignment: CDR1 MNHEY and CDR2 SMNVEV (reference sequence). CDR3 residues: CASSATGGVGEAFF. CDR3 coding DNA: TGTGCCAGCAGTGCCACAGGGGGCGTAGGTGAAGCTTTCTTT.

The chain carries TRBV6-6 and TRBJ2-7; 9 bases align to TRBD1. The junction had 10 bases not matched to a gene; V was cut back by 7 bases and J by 3 bases. Germline V gene sequence: CDR1 MNHNY, CDR2 SVGAGI (reference sequence). This CDR3 contains 15 residues. CDR3: CASTPGQGRNYEQYF. DNA for the CDR3: TGTGCCAGCACCCCCGGACAGGGGAGGAACTACGAGCAGTACTTC.

The genes are TRBV24-1 and TRBJ1-5; 9 bases are shared with TRBD1. Germline values: CDR1 KGHDR, CDR2 SFDVKD. V shed 4 bases and J 5 bases; nucleotides not matched to a gene: 8. The CDR3 spans 16 residues. CDR3 loop: CATSEGGQGGHQPQHF. DNA for the CDR3: TGTGCCACCAGTGAGGGGGGACAGGGAGGTCATCAGCCCCAGCATTTT.

The chain carries TRBV27 and TRBJ2-7, with TRBD2 as a possible D gene (6 bases). Trimming pared 5 bases from V and 3 bases from J, leaving 20 bases between. Germline V CDR1 and CDR2: MNHEY, SMNVEV (reference sequence). The CDR3 is made up of 16 amino acids. CDR3 nucleotide sequence: TGTGCCAGCAGTCTCCTTCAAGAGCTAGCGCGCTACGAGCAGTACTTC. Protein sequence: CASSLLQELARYEQYF.

This clone has only one observation. DNA for the CDR3: TGTGCCACCAGCAGCGGCAGACAGGGGTGGCAAGAGACCCAGTACTTC. This gives the protein CATSSGRQGWQETQYF. The V call is TRBV15, the J call TRBJ2-5; 8 bases fit TRBD1. Unmatched junction bases numbered 8, after V lost 3 bases and J lost 2 bases. This CDR3 spans 16 amino acids. Germline values: CDR1 LNHNV, CDR2 YYDKDF (reference sequence).

V gene TRBV12-3 or TRBV12-4 combines with J gene TRBJ2-5; the match to TRBD2 covers 11 bases. The CDR3 runs 13 residues. V shed 6 bases, J shed 3 bases, and the junction held 0 bases outside the gene matches. The CDR3 loop is CASRGLAEETQYF. As DNA, the CDR3 is TGTGCCAGCAGGGGACTAGCGGAAGAGACCCAGTACTTC.